These 27 T cell receptor beta chains originate from one sample sequenced in a study of cytomegalovirus exposure and HLA in healthy donors (dated by TCRdb to the late 2010s). The method was the immunoSEQ multiplex PCR assay. For the multiplex PCR, a mixture combining 60 forward primers for TCR Vbeta segments and 13 reverse primers for TCR Jbeta segments was used. TCRdb's version of the immuneACCESS table is confined to in-frame rearrangements and falls short of the full clone set. An unresolved V gene accounts for under half of the shortfall where checked; the remainder is of unknown origin. The sample table contains about 140,000 clones; only one count was recorded for approximately 80% of them. Around 2.9% of the sample is held by the ten biggest clonotypes. Sequencing used PBMCs. These receptors were collected from a female donor in good health and CMV-seronegative.

Here the CDR3 reads CSVGLTGSEQYF. The CDR3, as DNA: TGCAGCGTTGGCCTTACCGGGAGCGAGCAGTACTTC. This chain links TRBV29-1 with TRBJ2-7, with D possibly being TRBD2 (6 bases). Germline values: CDR1 SQVTM, CDR2 ANQGSEA. V was shortened by 4 bases and J by 6 bases, with 13 bases between the two germline ends. This CDR3 is built from 12 residues.

The V and J genes are TRBV28 and TRBJ2-3; 10 positions agree with TRBD2. This CDR3 is built from 18 residues. Losses at the gene ends were 5 bases for V and 4 bases for J; bases not matched to a gene: 15. CDR1 is MDHEN and CDR2 is SYDVKM in the germline V gene. In nucleotides, the CDR3 is TGTGCCAGCAGTCCGACGAAAGCGGGAGGGCCAGGGGCAGATACGCAGTATTTT. Its translation: CASSPTKAGGPGADTQYF.

This clone has a handful of counts. The V and J genes are TRBV27 and TRBJ2-5, with 16 bases fitting TRBD2. Germline V gives CDR1 MNHEY, CDR2 SMNVEV (reference sequence). The V gene end was trimmed by 5 bases and the J gene end by 5 bases; junction bases not matched to a gene: 11. This CDR3 is 18 amino acids long. The CDR3, as DNA: TGTGCCAGCAGTCCACCGGGACTAGCGGGAGGGCCCCGGGAGACCCAGTACTTC. Protein: CASSPPGLAGGPRETQYF.

This clone was counted between two and nine times. The V gene is TRBV9, the J gene TRBJ2-1; a possible D gene is TRBD2 (6 bases). With 3 bases removed from V and 6 bases from J, the gap between germline ends came to 10 bases. The CDR3 totals 13 residues. From germline, CDR1 is SGDLS and CDR2 YYNGEE. The CDR3 nucleotides read TGTGCCAGCAGCGCGGGACTGGGCAATGAGCAGTTCTTC. It encodes CASSAGLGNEQFF.

V and J are TRBV11-2 and TRBJ2-1; TRBD2 matches 16 bases. This CDR3 has 14 amino acids. Germline V gene sequence: CDR1 SGHAT, CDR2 FQNNGV. The V segment lost 4 bases and the J segment 13 bases; nucleotides outside the gene matches: 4. The chain's CDR3 is CASSWGLAGGNQFF. The CDR3 DNA sequence: TGTGCCAGCAGCTGGGGACTAGCGGGAGGGAACCAGTTCTTC.

V gene TRBV28 combines with J gene TRBJ1-1, with D possibly TRBD1 on 6 matching bases. Per the germline V gene, CDR1 is MDHEN and CDR2 is SYDVKM. This CDR3 spans 20 amino acids. The V end lost 3 bases, the J end lost 3 bases, and 29 bases lay between the germline ends. CDR3 bases: TGTGCCAGCAGTTTTTTTCTTTTTAAGAACTTAACAGGGCTAGACACTGAAGCTTTCTTT. Protein sequence: CASSFFLFKNLTGLDTEAFF.

The chain is built from TRBV11-3 and TRBJ2-3; the D gene is possibly TRBD1 (5 bases). The CDR3 length is 14 residues. Trimming pared 3 bases from V and 2 bases from J, leaving 9 bases between. CDR1 and CDR2 from the germline V gene are SGHNT and YENEEA. CDR3 sequence reads: CASSLGRATDTQYF. DNA of the CDR3: TGTGCCAGCAGCTTGGGCAGGGCCACAGATACGCAGTATTTT. The whole variable domain, filled in from reference TRBV11-3 and TRBJ2-3, reads EAGVVQSPRYKIIEKKQPVAFWCNPISGHNTLYWYLQNLGQGPELLIRYENEEAVDDSQLPKDRFSAERLKGVDSTLKIQPAELGDSAVYLCASSLGRATDTQYFGPGTRLTVL.

The chain joins TRBV27 to TRBJ2-2; 12 nucleotides line up with TRBD1. This CDR3 region has 16 residues. The germline V gene encodes CDR1 MNHEY and CDR2 SMNVEV (reference sequence). The J segment lost 5 bases and the V segment lost 5 bases, leaving 6 bases of the junction unmatched. DNA of the CDR3: TGTGCCAGCAGTCGGGGACAGGGGGCGTTTACCGGGGAGCTGTTTTTT. Residues: CASSRGQGAFTGELFF.

This chain connects TRBV5-1 to TRBJ1-2; TRBD1 matches 7 bases. V lost 7 bases to trimming and J lost 4 bases; unmatched junction nucleotides: 10. This CDR3 is built from 14 residues. Germline CDR1 reads SGHRS; CDR2 reads YFSETQ. The CDR3 DNA reads as TGCGCCAGCGCTCTTGTCGACAGGGCCTATGGCTACACCTTC. This encodes CASALVDRAYGYTF. Complete variable domain (other parts from reference TRBV5-1 and TRBJ1-2): KAGVTQTPRYLIKTRGQQVTLSCSPISGHRSVSWYQQTPGQGLQFLFEYFSETQRNKGNFPGRFSGRQFSNSRSEMNVSTLELGDSALYLCASALVDRAYGYTFGSGTRLTVV.

The chain joins TRBV7-9 to TRBJ2-7; D may be TRBD2 (5 bases). The CDR3 has 14 residues. Germline V gene sequence: CDR1 SEHNR, CDR2 FQNEAQ (reference sequence). Trimming cost V 1 base and J 1 base, with 8 bases left between them. The CDR3 coding sequence is TGTGCCAGCAGCTTAGGGTCGGGGTCCTACGAGCAGTACTTC. Protein: CASSLGSGSYEQYF.

This clone occurred once. The rearrangement joins TRBV6-1 to TRBJ1-3; tentatively, D is TRBD1 (6 bases). This CDR3 has 14 amino acids. The V end was cut by 6 bases, the J end by 5 bases, with 14 bases between. Germline assignment: CDR1 MNHNS and CDR2 SASEGT. This chain's CDR3 is CASSHREGRNTIYF. The CDR3 bases are TGTGCCAGCAGCCACAGGGAGGGCAGAAACACCATATATTTT.

The chain links TRBV6-6 to TRBJ1-4; possible D gene TRBD1, 5 bases. This CDR3 is built from 14 residues. Looked up from germline, CDR1 is MNHNY and CDR2 is SVGAGI (reference sequence). The V and J ends lost 4 bases and 5 bases respectively, with 11 bases between them. CDR3 loop: CASSFGGGNEKLFF. Here the CDR3 DNA reads TGTGCCAGCAGTTTTGGGGGGGGGAATGAAAAACTGTTTTTT.

The J gene is TRBJ1-5, the V gene TRBV7-2; D is ambiguous. The CDR3 consists of 15 residues. Trimming removed 1 base at V and 1 base at J, with 8 bases between. Germline assignment: CDR1 SGHTA and CDR2 FQGNSA. This CDR3 reads CASSLENGSNQPQHF. The CDR3 DNA reads TGTGCCAGCAGCTTAGAAAACGGGAGCAATCAGCCCCAGCATTTT.

V gene TRBV5-1 combines with J gene TRBJ2-1; 7 bases map to TRBD1. The J segment lost 6 bases and the V segment lost 1 base, leaving 4 bases of the junction unmatched. Germline V gene sequence: CDR1 SGHRS, CDR2 YFSETQ. The CDR3 has 14 amino acids. Here the CDR3 reads CASSLTGVINEQFF. Here the CDR3 DNA reads TGCGCCAGCAGCTTGACAGGGGTTATCAATGAGCAGTTCTTC.

This clone was found a few times. The chain is built from TRBV7-9 and TRBJ1-4, with D possibly matching TRBD1 (6 bases). V was cut by 2 bases and J by 6 bases, with 13 bases left in between. The CDR3 spans 15 residues. Looked up from germline, CDR1 is SEHNR and CDR2 is FQNEAQ (reference sequence). Written as DNA, the CDR3 is TGTGCCAGCAGCTTACTCAGGGGCAGGGATGAAAAACTGTTTTTT. It translates to CASSLLRGRDEKLFF.

The chain carries TRBV5-1 and TRBJ2-7; 7 bases are shared with TRBD1. The V segment lost 4 bases and the J segment 2 bases; nucleotides outside the gene matches: 9. Germline V gene sequence: CDR1 SGHRS, CDR2 YFSETQ. The CDR3 runs to 15 residues. The CDR3 coding sequence is TGCGCCAGCAGCGGGATCGGGACAGCCACCTACGAGCAGTACTTC. Translating gives CASSGIGTATYEQYF.

The genes are TRBV27 and TRBJ2-7; perhaps TRBD1 as D (7 bases). Trimming shortened V by 1 base and J by 4 bases, and 11 bases separated the two germline ends. From germline, CDR1 is MNHEY and CDR2 SMNVEV (reference sequence). The CDR3 consists of 14 residues. CDR3 DNA: TGTGCCAGCAGTTTATTCAGGGGGGATTACGAGCAGTACTTC. Protein product: CASSLFRGDYEQYF.

This clone showed up just a few times. This CDR3 is CASSQDWRTRSYEQYF. The CDR3 bases are TGCGCCAGCAGCCAAGATTGGAGGACGCGCAGCTACGAGCAGTACTTC. This chain joins TRBV4-3 and TRBJ2-7; D may be TRBD2 (5 bases). Trimming took off 0 bases at V and 3 bases at J, with 15 bases between the two ends. Germline CDR1 LGHNA, CDR2 YSLEER. The CDR3 is 16 amino acids.

The J gene is TRBJ2-7, the V gene TRBV10-3; 7 bases map to TRBD1. CDR3 length: 18 amino acids. Looked up from germline, CDR1 is ENHRY and CDR2 is SYGVKD. The V and J ends lost 3 bases and 6 bases, in that order; junction bases with no gene match: 20. The chain's CDR3 is CAISEEWDDRDSGFEQYF. Written as DNA, the CDR3 is TGTGCCATCAGTGAAGAGTGGGATGACCGGGACAGCGGCTTCGAGCAGTACTTC.

The chain uses TRBV5-1 and TRBJ1-1; a possible D gene is TRBD1 (5 bases). V was cut by 2 bases and J by 1 base, with 9 bases left in between. This CDR3 is 14 amino acids long. Per the germline V gene, CDR1 is SGHRS and CDR2 is YFSETQ. As DNA, the CDR3 is TGCGCCAGCAGCTTTCTTGGACAGAACACTGAAGCTTTCTTT. Protein: CASSFLGQNTEAFF.

This clone was observed a single time. This rearrangement joins TRBV7-8 to TRBJ2-2; 11 nucleotides line up with TRBD2. Per the germline V gene, CDR1 is SGHVS and CDR2 is FQNEAQ. This CDR3 has 18 residues. The V gene end was trimmed by 0 bases and the J gene end by 4 bases; junction bases not matched to a gene: 7. CDR3 sequence (DNA): TGTGCCAGCAGCTTAGCCTTAGCGGGAGGGCATGTCACCGGGGAGCTGTTTTTT. Translated, it gives CASSLALAGGHVTGELFF.

The chain is built from TRBV27 and TRBJ2-5; D is ambiguous. There are 13 residues in the CDR3. Between the trimmed V and J ends, which lost 6 bases and 5 bases, there was a span of 13 bases. Germline-derived CDR1 and CDR2 are MNHEY and SMNVEV (reference sequence). The chain's CDR3 is CASSFLPRETQYF. The CDR3 DNA follows: TGTGCCAGCAGCTTCCTCCCGCGGGAGACCCAGTACTTC.

The CDR3 DNA reads as TGTGCCAGCAACGGCGGGAGCCTCTTCTCCTACGAGCAGTACTTC. It yields the protein CASNGGSLFSYEQYF. The V call is TRBV28, the J call TRBJ2-7, with 7 bases matching TRBD2. CDR3 length equals 15 residues. V shed 7 bases, J shed 0 bases, and the junction held 9 bases outside the gene matches. Germline lookup yields CDR1 MDHEN and CDR2 SYDVKM.

This chain joins TRBV19 and TRBJ2-7; 10 bases agree with TRBD1. CDR1 is LNHDA, CDR2 SQIVND, per germline (reference sequence). The CDR3 is made up of 15 amino acids. J gave up 6 bases and V 6 bases, and 11 bases lay outside the gene matches. The CDR3 bases are TGTGCCAGTAGCCCGACCGGGACAGGGGCCTTCGAGCAGTACTTC. Its protein product is CASSPTGTGAFEQYF.

As DNA, the CDR3 is TGTGCCTGGGGGTGGGTGCCCCCTGAGGATGAGCAGTTCTTC. As protein: CAWGWVPPEDEQFF. This chain joins TRBV30 and TRBJ2-1; D ambiguous. CDR3 length: 14 amino acids. V lost 5 bases and J lost 8, with 19 bases in between. Germline V gene lookup returns CDR1 GTSNPN and CDR2 SVGIG (reference sequence).

The chain combines TRBV18 with TRBJ2-3; 10 bases align to TRBD2. The CDR3 covers 16 residues. V was pared by 6 bases and J by 4 bases, with 10 bases of the junction left unmatched. Per germline, CDR1 KGHSH and CDR2 LQKENI. CDR3 nucleotides: TGTGCCAGCTCCTCCACAATAGCGGGGGGCCCAGATACGCAGTATTTT. The encoded protein is CASSSTIAGGPDTQYF.

V gene TRBV19 combines with J gene TRBJ2-7; 9 bases fit TRBD1. Germline V gene sequence: CDR1 LNHDA, CDR2 SQIVND (reference sequence). V was clipped by 5 bases and J by 4 bases; unmatched bases: 15. CDR3 length equals 17 residues. The CDR3 sequence: CASSPYPAGTGTYEQYF. The DNA of the CDR3 is TGTGCCAGTAGTCCCTATCCCGCCGGGACAGGGACGTACGAGCAGTACTTC.